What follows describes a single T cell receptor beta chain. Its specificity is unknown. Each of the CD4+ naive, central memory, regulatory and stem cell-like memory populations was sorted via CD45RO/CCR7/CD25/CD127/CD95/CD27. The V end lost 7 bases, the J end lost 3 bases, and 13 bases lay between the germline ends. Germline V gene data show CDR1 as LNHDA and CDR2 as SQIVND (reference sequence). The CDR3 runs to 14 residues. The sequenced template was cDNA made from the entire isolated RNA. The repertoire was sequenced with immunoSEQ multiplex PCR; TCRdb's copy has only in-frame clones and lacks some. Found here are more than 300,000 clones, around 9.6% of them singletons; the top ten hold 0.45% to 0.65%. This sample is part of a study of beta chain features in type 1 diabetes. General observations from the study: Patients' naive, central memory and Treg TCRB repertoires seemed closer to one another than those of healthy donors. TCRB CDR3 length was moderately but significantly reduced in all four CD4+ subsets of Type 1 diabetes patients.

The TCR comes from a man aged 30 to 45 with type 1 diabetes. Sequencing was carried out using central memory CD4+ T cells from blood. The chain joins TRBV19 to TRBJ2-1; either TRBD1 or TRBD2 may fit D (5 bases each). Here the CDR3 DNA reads TGTGCCAGTAAGCGAGGGGAGCTCTACAATGAGCAGTTCTTC. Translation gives CASKRGELYNEQFF.